Listed below are T cell receptor beta chains from one sample, sequenced in a study of blood T cell repertoires in COVID-19. The method was immunoSEQ multiplex PCR; TCRdb's version includes in-frame clones alone and lacks a portion of them. The data show 210,000 or so clones, with 65% to 85% seen just once and about 4.5% held by the top ten. The sequencing input was PBMCs or T cells enriched from blood (not recorded which). Receptors originate from a man aged 30-40 years with acute COVID-19. Both conserved end residues are part of each CDR3. Fields, in order: J gene, D gene, V gene, clone size, CDR3 protein, CDR3 DNA. D genes are given only for firm matches. Some rows mark clone size as missing; the rest say once, few, many or name a class of expanded clone.

TRBJ1-2,-,TRBV9,-,CASSVAQVPNYGYTF,TGTGCCAGCAGCGTTGCTCAGGTTCCCAACTATGGCTACACCTTC
TRBJ1-5,TRBD1,TRBV6-6,-,CASRGTGGAGQPQHF,TGTGCCAGCAGAGGGACAGGGGGCGCGGGTCAGCCCCAGCATTTT
TRBJ1-1,TRBD1,TRBV10-1,-,CASSAGTGYTEAFF,TGCGCCAGCAGTGCCGGGACAGGTTACACTGAAGCTTTCTTT
TRBJ2-2,-,TRBV9,-,CASSVVGGDTGELFF,TGTGCCAGCAGCGTAGTCGGCGGGGACACCGGGGAGCTGTTTTTT
TRBJ2-3,TRBD1,TRBV13,-,CASSDRANLVYTQYF,TGTGCCAGCAGCGACAGGGCGAACCTTGTTTATACGCAGTATTTT
TRBJ1-2,-,TRBV14,few,CASRPDMSNYGYTF,TGTGCCAGCAGGCCTGACATGTCTAACTATGGCTACACCTTC
TRBJ2-7,-,TRBV29-1,-,CSVEFRQGGEQYF,TGCAGCGTTGAATTTCGTCAGGGCGGCGAGCAGTACTTC
TRBJ2-7,TRBD1,TRBV10-3,-,CAISEGGQGLSYEQYF,TGTGCCATCAGTGAGGGGGGACAGGGGCTCTCCTACGAGCAGTACTTC
TRBJ1-1,-,TRBV5-1,-,CASTTSLNTEAFF,TGCGCCAGCACCACTAGCCTGAACACTGAAGCTTTCTTT
TRBJ1-1,-,TRBV5-1,-,CASSLTGGTEAFF,TGCGCCAGCAGCTTGACGGGGGGCACTGAAGCTTTCTTT
TRBJ2-7,TRBD2,TRBV27,-,CASARLAGSYEQYF,TGTGCCAGCGCCCGCCTAGCGGGGAGTTACGAGCAGTACTTC
TRBJ2-1,-,TRBV7-2,-,CASSLSWSSYNEQFF,TGTGCCAGCAGCTTATCTTGGAGCTCCTACAATGAGCAGTTCTTC
TRBJ1-2,TRBD1,TRBV5-4,-,CASSLGDRVGYTF,TGTGCCAGCAGCTTGGGGGACAGGGTGGGCTACACCTTC
TRBJ1-5,TRBD1,TRBV19,-,CASSESPGGPNQPQHF,TGTGCCAGTAGTGAATCTCCAGGGGGCCCCAATCAGCCCCAGCATTTT
TRBJ1-2,-,TRBV27,once,CASSPGPLNYGYTF,TGTGCCAGCAGTCCGGGTCCCCTTAACTATGGCTACACCTTC
TRBJ1-2,-,TRBV5-1,few,CASKSDWGGLYGYTF,TGCGCCAGCAAGTCCGACTGGGGGGGTCTCTATGGCTACACCTTC
TRBJ1-1,-,TRBV5-1,-,CASSPTGTTNTEAFF,TGCGCCAGCAGCCCCACGGGGACAACGAACACTGAAGCTTTCTTT
TRBJ1-1,-,TRBV5-1,-,CASSFSPDTEAFF,TGCGCCAGCAGCTTTAGTCCGGACACTGAAGCTTTCTTT
TRBJ1-1,TRBD1,TRBV15,once,CATSRDRGTEAFF,TGTGCCACCAGCAGGGACAGGGGGACTGAAGCTTTCTTT
TRBJ2-4,TRBD1,TRBV29-1,-,CSVGQGDIAKNIQYF,TGCAGCGTGGGACAGGGAGACATAGCCAAAAACATTCAGTACTTC
TRBJ2-3,TRBD2,TRBV3-1/TRBV3-2,-,CAVRLAGVGADTQYF,TGTGCAGTTCGACTAGCGGGGGTTGGGGCAGATACGCAGTATTTT
TRBJ2-1,TRBD1,TRBV5-6,-,CASSSGTVDNEQFF,TGTGCCAGCAGCTCCGGGACAGTTGACAATGAGCAGTTCTTC
TRBJ2-3,-,TRBV6-2/TRBV6-3,-,CASSQLSLVSTDTQYF,TGTGCCAGCAGTCAACTTTCGTTGGTCAGCACAGATACGCAGTATTTT
TRBJ1-2,TRBD1,TRBV2,-,CASIATGQNYGYTF,TGTGCCAGCATCGCGACAGGGCAAAACTATGGCTACACCTTC
TRBJ1-1,-,TRBV3-1/TRBV3-2,-,CASSQRTGEAFF,TGTGCCAGCAGTCAGCGGACGGGTGAAGCTTTCTTT
TRBJ2-3,TRBD2,TRBV5-1,few,CASSLEFRGGQDTQYF,TGCGCCAGCAGCTTGGAGTTTCGGGGGGGCCAAGATACGCAGTATTTT
TRBJ1-3,-,TRBV5-5,-,CASSLRGNSGNTIYF,TGTGCCAGCAGCCTCAGGGGAAACTCTGGAAACACCATATATTTT
TRBJ2-7,-,TRBV15,-,CATSRVPLHYEQYF,TGTGCCACCAGCAGAGTCCCGTTACACTACGAGCAGTACTTC
TRBJ2-3,-,TRBV28,-,CASGWTAGSRGTDTQYF,TGTGCCAGCGGATGGACGGCTGGGAGTCGTGGCACAGATACGCAGTATTTT